Each of the 13 T cell receptor beta chains below was sequenced from the same sample in a study of PD-1 blockade in classical Hodgkin lymphoma. Sequenced by immunoSEQ multiplex PCR; TCRdb stores in-frame clones only, minus some. The sample has 53,000 or so clones, 81% seen once. Brentuximab vedotin exposure varied among the patients, all of whom had relapsed after autologous stem cell transplantation. This sample comprised peripheral blood mononuclear cells (PBMCs), obtained at baseline. The receptors were gathered from a human donor with classical Hodgkin lymphoma.

The chain combines TRBV14 with TRBJ2-1; D is ambiguous. Germline-derived CDR1 and CDR2 are SGHDN and FVKESK. The CDR3 is 16 amino acids. The V end was cut by 0 bases, the J end by 2 bases, with 11 bases between. The DNA for the CDR3 is TGTGCCAGCAGCCAAGAGTCCCCAAGCCCCTACAATGAGCAGTTCTTC. Amino acids: CASSQESPSPYNEQFF.

This chain uses TRBV7-3 with TRBJ1-2; possible D gene TRBD1, 5 bases. Trimming cost V 5 bases and J 1 base, with 11 bases left between them. There are 14 residues in the CDR3. CDR1 SGHTA and CDR2 FQGTGA come from the germline V gene. CDR3 in amino acids: CASSPPGVNYGYTF. The CDR3 bases are TGTGCCAGCAGCCCACCGGGGGTTAACTATGGCTACACCTTC.

The chain has TRBV19 and TRBJ2-1; D ambiguous. Per germline, CDR1 LNHDA and CDR2 SQIVND (reference sequence). V lost 6 bases to trimming and J lost 4 bases, with 4 bases between them. This CDR3 region has 11 residues. The CDR3 nucleotides read TGTGCCAGTAGAAGGTACAATGAGCAGTTCTTC. The encoded protein is CASRRYNEQFF.

This clone was counted only a few times. This rearrangement joins TRBV18 to TRBJ1-5, with D possibly TRBD1 on 5 matching bases. CDR1 and CDR2 (germline): KGHSH, LQKENI. V dropped 6 bases and J dropped 4 bases, with 16 bases sitting between them. CDR3 length: 15 amino acids. CDR3 protein: CASSLSGQGNQPQHF. In nucleotides, the CDR3 is TGTGCCAGCTCTCTCTCGGGGCAGGGTAATCAGCCCCAGCATTTT.

The V gene is TRBV2, the J gene TRBJ2-7; a weak D match, TRBD2 (6 bases). Germline CDR1 and CDR2: SNHLY and FYNNEI. V lost 3 bases to trimming and J lost 2 bases, with 11 bases between them. The CDR3 sequence is 14 residues long. The CDR3 loop is CASSDRAGPYEQYV. The CDR3 region has the DNA TGTGCCAGCAGTGATAGGGCGGGGCCCTACGAGCAGTACGTC.

This chain links TRBV7-3 with TRBJ2-1; D is perhaps TRBD2 (5 bases). The CDR3 is made up of 15 amino acids. Germline CDR1 is SGHTA and CDR2 is FQGTGA. With 5 bases removed from V and 8 bases from J, the gap between germline ends came to 19 bases. The CDR3 DNA reads TGTGCCAGCAGCACCGGAGGCCACGGTGGTGATGAGCAGTTCTTC. As protein: CASSTGGHGGDEQFF.

V and J are TRBV19 and TRBJ2-2; perhaps TRBD1 as D (5 bases). Germline V gives CDR1 LNHDA, CDR2 SQIVND (reference sequence). This CDR3 is built from 15 residues. Trimming stripped 0 bases from V and 5 bases from J, with 10 bases between. This CDR3 reads CASSIEGVRTGELFF. In nucleotides, the CDR3 is TGTGCCAGTAGTATAGAAGGGGTACGGACCGGGGAGCTGTTTTTT.

The rearrangement uses TRBV7-2 and TRBJ2-1, with no clear D. Germline CDR1 and CDR2: SGHTA and FQGNSA. This CDR3 contains 13 residues. V was pared by 3 bases and J by 8 bases, with 11 bases between. The CDR3 loop is CASSFGDFDEQFF. The CDR3 bases are TGTGCCAGCAGCTTCGGAGATTTCGATGAGCAGTTCTTC.

The J gene is TRBJ1-1, the V gene TRBV29-1; D is undetermined. Looked up from germline, CDR1 is SQVTM and CDR2 is ANQGSEA. The CDR3 runs 13 residues. V lost 2 bases to trimming and J lost 4 bases, with 11 bases between them. The DNA of the CDR3 is TGCAGCGTTGAAAACACGGCGGGCACTGAAGCTTTCTTT. Translation gives CSVENTAGTEAFF.

This clone was seen a single time. The chain uses TRBV23-1 and TRBJ2-6, with no clear D. TRBV23-1 is flagged as an ORF with uncertain function. The CDR3 has 22 amino acids. V shed 0 bases and J shed 0 bases, with 24 bases lying between them. CDR3 in amino acids: CASSQSCIGNPSPDSGANVLTF. The DNA for the CDR3 is TGCGCCAGCAGTCAATCGTGTATAGGGAACCCTTCACCCGACTCTGGGGCCAACGTCCTGACTTTC.

Only one count was recorded for this clone. The V gene is TRBV21-1, the J gene TRBJ1-1. TRBV21-1 is marked as a pseudogene. This CDR3 has 13 amino acids. The CDR3, as DNA: TGTGCCAGCAGCAACAACGTGGACACTGAAGCTTTCTTT. It specifies CASSNNVDTEAFF.

V is TRBV6-5 and J is TRBJ2-2; D is undetermined. The ends were cut back, 8 bases at V and 5 bases at J, with 9 bases in the middle. The CDR3 is 12 residues long. Germline CDR1 is MNHEY and CDR2 is SVGAGI. CDR3 DNA: TGTGCCAGCCGGGTTCCGACCGGGGAGCTGTTTTTT. Its protein is CASRVPTGELFF.

The chain has TRBV29-1 and TRBJ1-2; a weak D match, TRBD1 (6 bases). Germline CDR1 is SQVTM and CDR2 is ANQGSEA. The CDR3 runs to 13 residues. V gave up 2 bases and J gave up 4 bases, with 11 bases separating them. In DNA, the CDR3 is TGCAGCGTTGAAAGTGGGACAACCTATGGCTACACCTTC. Encoded protein: CSVESGTTYGYTF. Full variable domain (remainder filled in from reference TRBV29-1 and TRBJ1-2): SAVISQKPSRDICQRGTSLTIQCQVDSQVTMMFWYRQQPGQSLTLIATANQGSEATYESGFVIDKFPISRPNLTFSTLTVSNMSPEDSSIYLCSVESGTTYGYTFGSGTRLTVV.